This TCR beta chain is from a study of CD8 T cells in ankylosing spondylitis. This CDR3 has 15 amino acids. The germline V gene has CDR1 MNHEY and CDR2 SVGEGT. V was pared by 4 bases and J by 2 bases, with 8 bases of the junction left unmatched. This clonotype was counted only a few times. The antigen remains undetermined. Study-wide findings and caveats: Reports of some motif variants in reactive arthritis synovial fluid and blood predate this one. In peripheral blood, disease-linked CD8+ clones occurred at relatively low frequencies.

TCRdb passed the 5' RACE reads through MiXCR, listing each CDR3 protein once. Seen here are roughly 180,000 distinct CDR3 sequences, about 9.9% observed once, and the top ten hold 25% to 30%. V gene TRBV6-2 or TRBV6-3 combines with J gene TRBJ2-7, with 7 bases that match TRBD1. This clonotype was sampled from a male donor with ankylosing spondylitis or in good health (not recorded which). Sequencing was carried out using blood, either unsorted or a sorted T cell fraction (not recorded which). CDR3 loop: CASSSTGSRAYEQYF. The CDR3 DNA reads as TGTGCCAGCAGTTCGACAGGGAGTCGGGCCTACGAGCAGTACTTC.